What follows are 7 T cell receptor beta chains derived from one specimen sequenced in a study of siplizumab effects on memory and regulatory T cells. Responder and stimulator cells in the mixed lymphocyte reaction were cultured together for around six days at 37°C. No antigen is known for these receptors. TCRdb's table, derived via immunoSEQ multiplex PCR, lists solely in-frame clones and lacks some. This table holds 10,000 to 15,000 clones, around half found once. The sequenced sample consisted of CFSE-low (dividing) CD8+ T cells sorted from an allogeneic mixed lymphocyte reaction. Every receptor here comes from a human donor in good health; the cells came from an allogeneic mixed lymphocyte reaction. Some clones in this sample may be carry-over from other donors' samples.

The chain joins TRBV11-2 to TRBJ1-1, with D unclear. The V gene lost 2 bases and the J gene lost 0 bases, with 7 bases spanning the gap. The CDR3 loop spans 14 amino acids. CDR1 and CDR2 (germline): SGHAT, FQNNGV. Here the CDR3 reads CASSLFVLNTEAFF. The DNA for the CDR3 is TGTGCCAGCAGCTTATTCGTCCTGAACACTGAAGCTTTCTTT. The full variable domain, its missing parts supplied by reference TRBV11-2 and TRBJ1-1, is EAGVAQSPRYKIIEKRQSVAFWCNPISGHATLYWYQQILGQGPKLLIQFQNNGVVDDSQLPKDRFSAERLKGVDSTLKIQPAKLEDSAVYLCASSLFVLNTEAFFGQGTRLTVV.

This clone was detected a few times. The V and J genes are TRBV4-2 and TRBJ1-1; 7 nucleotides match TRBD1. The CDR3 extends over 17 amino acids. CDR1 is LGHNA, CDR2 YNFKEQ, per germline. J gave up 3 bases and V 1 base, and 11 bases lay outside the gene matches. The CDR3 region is CASSQGQGRGRDTEAFF. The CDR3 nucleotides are TGTGCCAGCAGCCAAGGACAGGGACGGGGTAGGGACACTGAAGCTTTCTTT.

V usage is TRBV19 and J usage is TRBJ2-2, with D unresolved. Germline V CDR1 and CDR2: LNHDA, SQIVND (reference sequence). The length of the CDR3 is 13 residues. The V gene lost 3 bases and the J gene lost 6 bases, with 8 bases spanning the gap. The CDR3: CASSIGFPGELFF. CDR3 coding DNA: TGTGCCAGTAGTATTGGGTTCCCCGGGGAGCTGTTTTTT.

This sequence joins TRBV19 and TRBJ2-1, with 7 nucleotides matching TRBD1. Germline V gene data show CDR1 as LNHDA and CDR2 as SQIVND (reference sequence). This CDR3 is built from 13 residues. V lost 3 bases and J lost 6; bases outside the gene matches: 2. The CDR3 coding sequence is TGTGCCAGTAGTATCCGGACAGGCAATGAGCAGTTCTTC. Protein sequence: CASSIRTGNEQFF.

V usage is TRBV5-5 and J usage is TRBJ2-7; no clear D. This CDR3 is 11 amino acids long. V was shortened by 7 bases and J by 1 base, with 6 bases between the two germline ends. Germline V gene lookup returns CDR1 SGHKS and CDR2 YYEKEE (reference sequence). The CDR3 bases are TGTGCCAGCGCCGGGTCCTACGAGCAGTACTTC. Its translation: CASAGSYEQYF. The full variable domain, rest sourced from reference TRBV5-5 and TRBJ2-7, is DAGVTQSPTHLIKTRGQQVTLRCSPISGHKSVSWYQQVLGQGPQFIFQYYEKEERGRGNFPDRFSARQFPNYSSELNVNALLLGDSALYLCASAGSYEQYFGPGTRLTVT.

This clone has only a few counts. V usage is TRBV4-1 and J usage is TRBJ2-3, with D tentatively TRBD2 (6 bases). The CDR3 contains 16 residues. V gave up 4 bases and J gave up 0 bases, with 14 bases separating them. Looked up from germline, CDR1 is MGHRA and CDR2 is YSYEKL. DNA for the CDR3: TGCGCCAGCAGCCCCCTTAGCGGTACAAGCACAGATACGCAGTATTTT. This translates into CASSPLSGTSTDTQYF.

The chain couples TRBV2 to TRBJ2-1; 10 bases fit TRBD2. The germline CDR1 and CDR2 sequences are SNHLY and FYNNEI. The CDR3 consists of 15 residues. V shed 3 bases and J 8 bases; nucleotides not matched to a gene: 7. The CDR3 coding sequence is TGTGCCAGCAGTGACCCAGCGGGAGGGCCCGATGAGCAGTTCTTC. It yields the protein CASSDPAGGPDEQFF.